The following is a T cell receptor beta chain sequence with its context. Sequencing was performed with immunoSEQ multiplex PCR; in TCRdb, only in-frame clones are kept and a portion is missing. This sample has 130,000 or so clones; approximately 85% occur once, and the top ten carry 3.5% to 5%. The source of the sample is a study of blood T cell repertoires in COVID-19. Study-wide context: T cells, B-cell-depleted T cells, or PBMCs provided the cDNA or gDNA that served as material.

The CDR3 has 15 residues. CDR1 is SGHRS and CDR2 is YFSETQ in the germline V gene. J lost 2 bases, V lost 4 bases, and 8 bases had no gene match. The receptor was derived from a human donor in a cohort sampled during active COVID-19. The rearrangement joins TRBV5-1 to TRBJ2-5; 7 bases fit TRBD1. Sequenced sample: peripheral blood. CDR3 amino acids: CASSTGVALQETQYF. The CDR3 bases are TGCGCCAGCAGCACAGGGGTAGCCCTTCAAGAGACCCAGTACTTC. The variable domain in full, with the rest retrieved from reference TRBV5-1 and TRBJ2-5, is KAGVTQTPRYLIKTRGQQVTLSCSPISGHRSVSWYQQTPGQGLQFLFEYFSETQRNKGNFPGRFSGRQFSNSRSEMNVSTLELGDSALYLCASSTGVALQETQYFGPGTRLLVL.